A selection of T cell receptor beta chains follows, all from one sample in a study of blood T cell repertoires in COVID-19. Data came from immunoSEQ multiplex PCR; TCRdb stores just in-frame clones and leaves some out. The sample lists 150,000 to 200,000 clones; roughly 90% were seen once. The sequenced material came from peripheral blood. The receptors originated from a man between 60 and 75 years old with acute or convalescent COVID-19. CDR3s include the opening cysteine and the closing phenylalanine or tryptophan. The D gene is left open where the match is weak. Only some rows state a clone size, as once, few, many or a class for expanded clones.

d_call: TRBD1
clone_size: -
v_call: TRBV6-5
j_call: TRBJ1-5
cdr3_aa: CASSRQGDQPQHF
cdr3_nt: TGTGCCAGCAGCCGGCAGGGGGATCAGCCCCAGCATTTT

d_call: -
clone_size: -
v_call: TRBV18
j_call: TRBJ1-5
cdr3_aa: CASSPYAGGNQPQHF
cdr3_nt: TGTGCCAGCTCACCATACGCAGGGGGCAATCAGCCCCAGCATTTT

d_call: TRBD1
clone_size: -
v_call: TRBV15
j_call: TRBJ1-2
cdr3_aa: CATSRGLTGGDYGYTF
cdr3_nt: TGTGCCACCAGCAGAGGGTTGACAGGGGGCGACTATGGCTACACCTTC

d_call: -
clone_size: -
v_call: TRBV19
j_call: TRBJ1-2
cdr3_aa: CASSIDHRDLGGYTF
cdr3_nt: TGTGCCAGTAGTATAGATCATCGGGACTTGGGTGGCTACACCTTC

d_call: TRBD1
clone_size: once
v_call: TRBV5-4
j_call: TRBJ2-5
cdr3_aa: CASTLRGRETQYF
cdr3_nt: TGTGCCAGCACCTTAAGGGGGCGGGAGACCCAGTACTTC

d_call: -
clone_size: -
v_call: TRBV9
j_call: TRBJ1-4
cdr3_aa: CASSVDGGWNEKLFF
cdr3_nt: TGTGCCAGCAGCGTAGATGGAGGTTGGAATGAAAAACTGTTTTTT

d_call: TRBD1
clone_size: once
v_call: TRBV11-2
j_call: TRBJ2-1
cdr3_aa: CASSLDRLATGGIEQFF
cdr3_nt: TGTGCCAGCAGCTTAGATCGGTTGGCAACAGGGGGCATTGAGCAGTTCTTC

d_call: -
clone_size: -
v_call: TRBV6-2/TRBV6-3
j_call: TRBJ1-2
cdr3_aa: CASSYSSGSYGYTF
cdr3_nt: TGTGCCAGCAGTTACTCGAGCGGTTCCTATGGCTACACCTTC

d_call: TRBD1
clone_size: -
v_call: TRBV7-6
j_call: TRBJ1-6
cdr3_aa: CASSLAGTGGSSPLHF
cdr3_nt: TGTGCCAGCAGCTTAGCCGGGACAGGGGGCTCTTCACCCCTCCACTTT

d_call: TRBD1
clone_size: -
v_call: TRBV7-8
j_call: TRBJ1-6
cdr3_aa: CASSLRQGMWAYNSPLHF
cdr3_nt: TGTGCCAGCAGCTTAAGACAGGGAATGTGGGCCTATAATTCACCCCTCCACTTT

d_call: -
clone_size: -
v_call: TRBV5-1
j_call: TRBJ1-2
cdr3_aa: CASSLEAGVGYGYTF
cdr3_nt: TGCGCCAGCAGCTTGGAGGCGGGCGTGGGCTATGGCTACACCTTC

d_call: TRBD2
clone_size: -
v_call: TRBV18
j_call: TRBJ2-7
cdr3_aa: CASSPQGLAGVYEQYF
cdr3_nt: TGTGCCAGCTCACCACAAGGACTAGCGGGAGTTTACGAGCAGTACTTC

d_call: -
clone_size: -
v_call: TRBV6-5
j_call: TRBJ1-5
cdr3_aa: CASSYRGGQPQHF
cdr3_nt: TGTGCCAGCAGTTATAGGGGAGGCCAGCCCCAGCATTTT

d_call: -
clone_size: -
v_call: TRBV7-9
j_call: TRBJ1-5
cdr3_aa: CASSYDRNQPQHF
cdr3_nt: TGTGCCAGCAGCTACGACAGAAATCAGCCCCAGCATTTT

d_call: -
clone_size: -
v_call: TRBV3-1/TRBV3-2
j_call: TRBJ2-5
cdr3_aa: CASSLQPPETQYF
cdr3_nt: TGTGCCAGCAGCCTACAGCCCCCGGAGACCCAGTACTTC

d_call: TRBD2
clone_size: -
v_call: TRBV11-2
j_call: TRBJ2-7
cdr3_aa: CASSVTSGMLGEQYF
cdr3_nt: TGTGCCAGCAGCGTGACTAGCGGGATGCTGGGGGAGCAGTACTTC

d_call: -
clone_size: -
v_call: TRBV24-1
j_call: TRBJ2-2
cdr3_aa: CATRGFRGTELFF
cdr3_nt: TGTGCCACCAGGGGATTTAGGGGGACGGAGCTGTTTTTT

d_call: -
clone_size: once
v_call: TRBV11-3
j_call: TRBJ2-1
cdr3_aa: CASSLLYNEQFF
cdr3_nt: TGTGCCAGCAGCTTATTATACAATGAGCAGTTCTTC

d_call: -
clone_size: -
v_call: TRBV25-1
j_call: TRBJ1-1
cdr3_aa: CASSAQDSSNNEAFF
cdr3_nt: TGTGCCAGCAGTGCTCAGGACAGCAGCAATAATGAAGCTTTCTTT

d_call: TRBD1
clone_size: -
v_call: TRBV10-3
j_call: TRBJ1-5
cdr3_aa: CAISVGQGDNQPQHF
cdr3_nt: TGTGCCATCAGTGTTGGACAGGGCGACAATCAGCCCCAGCATTTT

d_call: TRBD1
clone_size: once
v_call: TRBV19
j_call: TRBJ1-4
cdr3_aa: CASGGDRGGKLFF
cdr3_nt: TGTGCCAGCGGAGGAGACAGGGGGGGAAAACTGTTTTTT

d_call: TRBD1
clone_size: -
v_call: TRBV6-6
j_call: TRBJ2-1
cdr3_aa: CATRTGGLYNEQFF
cdr3_nt: TGTGCCACTCGGACAGGGGGTTTATACAATGAGCAGTTCTTC

d_call: TRBD1
clone_size: -
v_call: TRBV24-1
j_call: TRBJ2-1
cdr3_aa: CATSDGRQGKAYNEQFF
cdr3_nt: TGTGCCACCAGCGACGGCAGACAGGGAAAGGCCTACAATGAGCAGTTCTTC

d_call: -
clone_size: -
v_call: TRBV30
j_call: TRBJ1-5
cdr3_aa: CAWSVYVNQPQHF
cdr3_nt: TGTGCCTGGAGTGTATATGTAAATCAGCCCCAGCATTTT

d_call: -
clone_size: -
v_call: TRBV24-1
j_call: TRBJ1-1
cdr3_aa: CATSEGQGAEAFF
cdr3_nt: TGTGCCACCTCGGAGGGGCAGGGCGCTGAAGCTTTCTTT

d_call: TRBD2
clone_size: -
v_call: TRBV27
j_call: TRBJ2-5
cdr3_aa: CASSWGTSGGKETQYF
cdr3_nt: TGTGCCAGCTCTTGGGGAACTAGCGGGGGAAAAGAGACCCAGTACTTC

d_call: -
clone_size: -
v_call: TRBV6-5
j_call: TRBJ1-2
cdr3_aa: CASSYLGEVGYTF
cdr3_nt: TGTGCCAGCAGTTACCTCGGGGAAGTAGGCTACACCTTC